This record concerns one T cell receptor beta chain sequence. This clonotype appeared a few times. Which antigen it targets is not known. The input lacks base qualities; no much larger clone sits a single base away. This record comes from a study of molecular identifiers for immune sequencing clone quantification (dated by TCRdb to the late 2010s). A note on the overall study: For a replicate experiment, RNA from approximately 20,000 or 100,000 naive CD8 T cells was divided into five aliquots, and four of the five aliquots were sequenced. CD8 T cells were used in a methods study to benchmark molecular-identifier clustering-based TCR repertoire sequencing (MIDCIRS) and TCR RNA copy counting. General conclusions and limits of the study: In CMV-specific effector cells, over 99% of molecules were held by clones above 20 RNA copies, whereas under 1% of molecules were held by such clones in naive cells. Highly expanded clone sizes could be underestimated because identical TCR molecules may share a barcode. Modeling indicated about 3 TCR RNA copies recovered per cell, compared with 7.5 to 10 by digital PCR, which implies a capture efficiency of approximately 30%. When barcode sub-clustering was not used, chimeric consensus sequences inflated TCR diversity, with chimeras reaching as high as 47%. The naive libraries included spiked-in Jurkat TCR RNA (around 9 copies' worth), and this RNA is not part of the donor repertoire. A single cell's worth of spiked-in Jurkat TCR RNA was reported detectable even among 850,000 to 1,000,000 naive CD8 T cells.

There are 17 amino acids in the CDR3, from cysteine to phenylalanine inclusive. Only the CDR3 portion is preserved as DNA: 51 bases, with reading frame beginning at the first base. Germline trimming amounts to 2 bases on V and 0 bases on J, with 8 as the count of junction bases outside the gene matches. Per the germline V gene, SGHAT is the CDR1 and FQNNGV is the CDR2. Library construction relied on PCR. The instrument given in TCRdb is Illumina HiSeq 4000. Bulk TCR libraries were generated as previously described, with the TCR primers listed in Table S5 used. The Qiagen AllPrep DNA/RNA kit was used to purify total RNA. Before analysis, reads from multiple sequencing runs of the same library were pooled. Per the original workflow: Only reads with exact TCR constant sequence were kept, trimmed to 150 nt, and grouped by their 12-nt molecular barcodes. Reads within each barcode group were sub-clustered using a 15% Levenshtein threshold, and quality-weighted consensus sequences were constructed for each RNA molecule. Non-functional sequences were discarded, and so were lower-count sequences lying one edit away from another sequence. Based on a fit of two negative binomial distributions, barcode sub-clusters having less than 20% of the maximum read count were discarded. Starting from the raw public reads, TCRdb applied fastp trimming at Q25, assembled clones with MiXCR and retained in-frame beta chains. Records with the same CDR3 protein are collapsed into one entry carrying the most frequent genes and DNA. These V and J calls derive from TCRdb rather than the authors' analysis. The sample profile shows roughly 320,000 distinct CDR3 sequences; about 22% of them were found once. The top ten clonotypes cover 0.81% of the sample.

Libraries of naive CD8 T cells were generated from roughly 20,000 to 1,000,000 sorted cells, with 10%, 30% or 50% of the purified RNA used. On a BD FACSAria II, naive CD8 T cells were FACS-sorted as CD8+CD4-CCR7+CD45RA+ and collected into RLT Plus buffer. To test detection sensitivity, Jurkat RNA equal to under 13 TCR copies was added to samples of roughly 19,000-1,100,000 naive CD8 T cells. CD8 T cells were enriched using RosetteSep CD8+ T Cell Enrichment Cocktail and Ficoll-Paque, and the enriched cells then underwent ACK red cell lysis. The sequenced sample was naive CD8+ T cells from blood, with Jurkat cell RNA spiked in. The intended sense of this specimen's cell subset or site label: FACS-sorted CD8+CD4-CCR7+CD45RA+ naive T cells. This chain is built from TRBV11-2 and TRBJ2-7, with 9 central nucleotides matching TRBD2. The TCR was taken from a human donor in good health. Some libraries in this study had Jurkat cell RNA spiked in. The bases are TGTGCCAGCAGCTTAAGTGGGCGGGGGGGCCTCTCCTACGAGCAGTACTTC. This yields the protein CASSLSGRGGLSYEQYF.